The 19 T cell receptor beta chains given below trace back to one sample, sequenced in a study of T cells in Graves' hyperthyroidism and ophthalmopathy. RNA transcripts yielded amplified TCR beta CDR3 regions. HTBI primers were used for first-round RT-PCR of the TCR CDR3. TCRdb re-derived calls from the multiplex PCR reads in MiXCR, one entry per CDR3 protein. The table includes about 360,000 distinct CDR3 sequences, approximately 12% detected once. Material: blood. The receptors come from a man aged 30-40 years with Graves' hyperthyroidism that later progressed to Graves' ophthalmopathy.

This clonotype came up many times. This chain uses TRBV12-3 or TRBV12-4 with TRBJ1-1; a possible D gene is TRBD1 (6 bases). The CDR3 contains 11 residues. Trimming took off 7 bases at V and 9 bases at J, with 12 bases between the two ends. CDR3 bases: TGTGCCAGCACCCTAGGGGGGAAAGCTTTCTTT. Translated: CASTLGGKAFF.

This clonotype was counted ten times or more. The chain joins TRBV6-2 or TRBV6-3 to TRBJ2-7; D is perhaps TRBD1 (6 bases). CDR3 length: 17 amino acids. Germline V gives CDR1 MNHEY, CDR2 SVGEGT. The germline V and J ends were trimmed by 0 bases and 2 bases, with 17 bases remaining between them. CDR3 DNA sequence: TGTGCCAGCAGTTACTCCTCTCAGGGGACAAACACCTACGAGCAGTACTTC. Its protein is CASSYSSQGTNTYEQYF.

Many counts were recorded for this clonotype. The chain is built from TRBV11-2 and TRBJ2-3; D unresolved. This CDR3 has 14 residues. Germline CDR1 reads SGHAT; CDR2 reads FQNNGV. Trimming stripped 3 bases from V and 1 base from J, with 8 bases between. Written as DNA, the CDR3 is TGTGCCAGCAGCTTTCGTCCGGGCACAGATACGCAGTATTTT. The encoded protein is CASSFRPGTDTQYF.

This clonotype was counted ten times or more. The gene calls are TRBV20-1 and TRBJ2-7; possibly TRBD2 for D (6 bases). The CDR3 covers 12 residues. Germline-derived CDR1 and CDR2 are DFQATT and SNEGSKA (reference sequence). The V end lost 6 bases, the J end lost 1 base, and 10 bases lay between the germline ends. CDR3 protein: CSAEGGSYEQYF. The CDR3, as DNA: TGCAGTGCGGAGGGTGGATCCTACGAGCAGTACTTC.

This clonotype was seen at least ten times. This rearrangement joins TRBV30 to TRBJ2-3; 8 positions agree with TRBD2. V gave up 0 bases and J gave up 1 base; unmatched junction bases: 0. This CDR3 is built from 14 residues. Per germline, CDR1 GTSNPN and CDR2 SVGIG (reference sequence). The CDR3 is CAWSVAGGTDTQYF. In DNA, the CDR3 is TGTGCCTGGAGTGTAGCGGGAGGCACAGATACGCAGTATTTT.

The V and J genes are TRBV5-1 and TRBJ1-2; D gene ambiguous. The CDR3 is 18 residues long. V lost 0 bases, J lost 0 bases, and 18 bases lay in between. Germline values: CDR1 SGHRS, CDR2 YFSETQ. The CDR3 DNA follows: TGCGCCAGCAGCTTGGAAACGAATGTAATTCGACCTAACTATGGCTACACCTTC. It translates to CASSLETNVIRPNYGYTF.

At least ten counts were recorded for this clonotype. This chain joins TRBV7-2 and TRBJ2-1; D could derive from TRBD1 or TRBD2 (5 bases each). Germline V gene data show CDR1 as SGHTA and CDR2 as FQGNSA. The V end lost 2 bases, the J end lost 5 bases, and 10 bases lay between the germline ends. The CDR3 totals 14 residues. The CDR3 region is CASSLWDPDNEQFF. CDR3 bases: TGTGCCAGCAGCTTATGGGACCCGGACAATGAGCAGTTCTTC.

This clonotype was recorded at least ten times. The J gene is TRBJ1-2, the V gene TRBV13; no clear D. The CDR3 extends over 14 amino acids. CDR1 and CDR2 from the germline V gene are PRHDT and FYEKMQ (reference sequence). Trimming took 5 bases from V and 1 from J, leaving 11 bases between them. CDR3 DNA sequence: TGTGCCAGCAGCCCCGGCTGGGATAACTATGGCTACACCTTC. Translated, it gives CASSPGWDNYGYTF.

The chain recombines TRBV5-1 with TRBJ2-2; D is unresolved. Deletions cut 5 bases from V and 2 bases from J, with 4 bases between. Per germline, CDR1 SGHRS and CDR2 YFSETQ. The CDR3 has 12 residues. CDR3 in amino acids: CASRLNTGELFF. Here the CDR3 DNA reads TGCGCCAGCAGGCTCAACACCGGGGAGCTGTTTTTT. Looking up the rest from reference TRBV5-1 and TRBJ2-2 gives the full variable domain: KAGVTQTPRYLIKTRGQQVTLSCSPISGHRSVSWYQQTPGQGLQFLFEYFSETQRNKGNFPGRFSGRQFSNSRSEMNVSTLELGDSALYLCASRLNTGELFFGEGSRLTVL.

This chain connects TRBV6-2 or TRBV6-3 to TRBJ1-2; 9 bases fit TRBD1. Germline CDR1 MNHEY, CDR2 SVGEGT. Trimming cost V 0 bases and J 7 bases; bases outside gene matches: 6. The length of the CDR3 is 15 residues. CDR3 region: CASSYSGQGSGGYTF. The CDR3 DNA reads TGTGCCAGCAGTTACTCGGGACAGGGTAGTGGTGGCTACACCTTC.

This clonotype was counted many times. This rearrangement joins TRBV20-1 to TRBJ2-3, with D maybe TRBD1 (5 bases). The germline V and J ends were trimmed by 5 bases and 1 base, with 10 bases remaining between them. The CDR3 is 13 residues long. Germline V gives CDR1 DFQATT, CDR2 SNEGSKA (reference sequence). This chain's CDR3 is CSAGEGGTDTQYF. CDR3 bases: TGCAGTGCTGGGGAAGGGGGCACAGATACGCAGTATTTT.

This clonotype has at least ten counts. The chain links TRBV27 to TRBJ1-1; possibly TRBD1 for D (6 bases). Trimming pared 6 bases from V and 5 bases from J, leaving 13 bases between. Germline CDR1 reads MNHEY; CDR2 reads SMNVEV (reference sequence). This CDR3 is 13 amino acids long. The CDR3 spells CASRPTGKTEAFF. The CDR3 DNA sequence: TGTGCCAGCAGACCCACAGGGAAGACTGAAGCTTTCTTT.

This clonotype was recorded many times. V usage is TRBV12-3 or TRBV12-4 and J usage is TRBJ1-4, with D hard to call. The CDR3 runs 13 residues. The germline V and J ends were trimmed by 8 bases and 4 bases, with 11 bases remaining between them. The CDR3: CASLAGINEKLFF. DNA for the CDR3: TGTGCCAGCCTGGCAGGCATTAATGAAAAACTGTTTTTT.

This clonotype occurred many times. The chain couples TRBV18 to TRBJ2-1, with D possibly TRBD2 on 6 matching bases. V gave up 2 bases and J gave up 10 bases, with 12 bases separating them. Per the germline V gene, CDR1 is KGHSH and CDR2 is LQKENI. The CDR3 loop spans 13 amino acids. CDR3 sequence (DNA): TGTGCCAGCTCACCAGCCGGGGCGGGGGAGCAGTTCTTC. This translates into CASSPAGAGEQFF.

At least ten counts were recorded for this clonotype. The chain links TRBV6-2 or TRBV6-3 to TRBJ2-7; 7 bases agree with TRBD1. The junction had 7 bases not matched to a gene; V was cut back by 6 bases and J by 5 bases. Germline CDR1 reads MNHEY; CDR2 reads SVGEGT. The CDR3 sequence is 13 residues long. The CDR3 loop reads CASREDRRDEQYF. DNA of the CDR3: TGTGCCAGCAGGGAGGACAGGCGCGACGAGCAGTACTTC.

This clonotype was detected many times. V and J are TRBV12-3 or TRBV12-4 and TRBJ1-2; TRBD1 is a possible D gene (5 bases). Trimming removed 6 bases from V and 5 bases from J, with 10 bases in between. The CDR3 runs to 12 residues. CDR3 coding DNA: TGTGCCAGCAGGGGGGAGGATTATGGCTACACCTTC. As protein: CASRGEDYGYTF.

This clonotype was recorded at least ten times. This sequence joins TRBV12-3 or TRBV12-4 and TRBJ1-2; no definite D call. V gave up 2 bases and J gave up 2 bases, with 6 bases separating them. The CDR3 totals 13 residues. CDR3 coding DNA: TGTGCCAGCAGTTTAAACAGAAACTATGGCTACACCTTC. It translates to CASSLNRNYGYTF.

This clonotype was observed a handful of times. The chain carries TRBV7-9 and TRBJ2-2; the D gene is possibly TRBD2 (6 bases). Between the trimmed V and J ends, which lost 2 bases and 3 bases, there was a span of 13 bases. The CDR3 sequence is 16 residues long. The V gene's germline CDR1 is SEHNR and CDR2 FQNEAQ (reference sequence). The CDR3 bases are TGTGCCAGCAGCTTAAGGAGGGGAAGGGACACCGGGGAGCTGTTTTTT. This translates into CASSLRRGRDTGELFF.

The chain joins TRBV18 to TRBJ2-5; the D gene is possibly TRBD2 (5 bases). CDR1 is KGHSH and CDR2 is LQKENI in the germline V gene. V was shortened by 3 bases and J by 5 bases, with 19 bases between the two germline ends. The CDR3 totals 16 residues. CDR3 amino acids: CASSPEIRDTFETQYF. The CDR3 coding sequence is TGTGCCAGCTCACCGGAAATCCGGGATACCTTCGAGACCCAGTACTTC.